The rows below give T cell receptor beta chains drawn from one sample of a study of CD8+CD57+ T cells in acquired aplastic anemia. TCRdb re-called the reads with MiXCR, one entry per CDR3 protein. The sample records approximately 200,000 distinct CDR3 sequences, under 65% being singletons. Material: sorted CD4+, CD8+, or CD8+CD57+ T cells (not recorded which) from PBMCs. The source is a human donor in good health. Each CDR3 is given with its conserved first and last residue. The D gene is left open where the match is weak. Clone size is stated in some rows and not others, as once, few, many or a class when expanded.

clone_size: .
d_call: TRBD1
j_call: TRBJ2-5
v_call: TRBV25-1
cdr3_aa: CASTRDRETQYF
cdr3_nt: TGTGCCAGCACGAGGGACAGAGAGACCCAGTACTTC

clone_size: .
d_call: .
j_call: TRBJ1-3
v_call: TRBV19
cdr3_aa: CASRVGNTIYF
cdr3_nt: TGTGCCAGTAGGGTGGGGAACACCATATATTTT

clone_size: .
d_call: .
j_call: TRBJ2-3
v_call: TRBV19
cdr3_aa: CASRQSGDTQYF
cdr3_nt: TGTGCCAGTAGGCAGTCGGGAGATACGCAGTATTTT

clone_size: many
d_call: .
j_call: TRBJ2-1
v_call: TRBV24-1
cdr3_aa: CATSDLGQGGDEQFF
cdr3_nt: TGTGCCACCAGTGATTTAGGCCAGGGGGGCGATGAGCAGTTCTTC

clone_size: .
d_call: .
j_call: TRBJ1-1
v_call: TRBV15
cdr3_aa: CATSRARDNEAFF
cdr3_nt: TGTGCCACCAGCAGAGCGCGGGACAATGAAGCTTTCTTT

clone_size: .
d_call: .
j_call: TRBJ2-2
v_call: TRBV7-6
cdr3_aa: CASSRGTAGRGTGELFF
cdr3_nt: TGTGCCAGCAGCCGAGGAACGGCGGGACGGGGCACCGGGGAGCTGTTTTTT

clone_size: few
d_call: .
j_call: TRBJ2-7
v_call: TRBV5-1
cdr3_aa: CASSLVGDYEQYF
cdr3_nt: TGCGCCAGCAGCTTGGTTGGGGACTACGAGCAGTACTTC

clone_size: many
d_call: TRBD2
j_call: TRBJ2-7
v_call: TRBV3-1
cdr3_aa: CASSQVLSTSGGGHEQYF
cdr3_nt: TGTGCCAGCAGCCAAGTTTTATCGACTAGCGGGGGGGGTCACGAGCAGTACTTC

clone_size: many
d_call: .
j_call: TRBJ2-2
v_call: TRBV7-6
cdr3_aa: CASSLDRPAGELFF
cdr3_nt: TGTGCCAGCAGCTTAGATCGCCCAGCCGGGGAGCTGTTTTTT

clone_size: .
d_call: .
j_call: TRBJ1-6
v_call: TRBV20-1
cdr3_aa: CSGTRAGVRPLF
cdr3_nt: TGCAGTGGAACGAGAGCGGGGGTACGCCCCCTCTTT

clone_size: many
d_call: .
j_call: TRBJ1-6
v_call: TRBV28
cdr3_aa: CASTSDVSSYNSPLHF
cdr3_nt: TGTGCCAGCACCTCGGACGTGAGCTCCTATAATTCACCCCTCCACTTT

clone_size: few
d_call: .
j_call: TRBJ2-6
v_call: TRBV15
cdr3_aa: CATSRDRALANVLTF
cdr3_nt: TGTGCCACCAGCAGAGATCGGGCCCTGGCCAACGTCCTGACTTTC

clone_size: few
d_call: TRBD2
j_call: TRBJ2-7
v_call: TRBV2
cdr3_aa: CASSSPNRGRTYEQYF
cdr3_nt: TGTGCCAGCAGCTCCCCCAACCGCGGGAGGACCTACGAGCAGTACTTC

clone_size: .
d_call: TRBD1
j_call: TRBJ1-1
v_call: TRBV20-1
cdr3_aa: CSASGTAEAFF
cdr3_nt: TGCAGTGCTAGTGGGACAGCAGAAGCTTTCTTT

clone_size: .
d_call: TRBD1
j_call: TRBJ1-5
v_call: TRBV19
cdr3_aa: CASSISGQGAGQPQHF
cdr3_nt: TGTGCCAGTAGTATAAGCGGACAGGGTGCCGGTCAGCCCCAGCATTTT

clone_size: many
d_call: .
j_call: TRBJ1-4
v_call: TRBV29-1
cdr3_aa: CSVAGQSTNEKLFF
cdr3_nt: TGCAGCGTTGCCGGGCAGTCGACTAATGAAAAACTGTTTTTT

clone_size: once
d_call: .
j_call: TRBJ2-1
v_call: TRBV7-7
cdr3_aa: CASSRRRNNEQFF
cdr3_nt: TGTGCTAGCAGCCGGAGGAGAAACAATGAGCAGTTCTTC

clone_size: .
d_call: TRBD1
j_call: TRBJ1-1
v_call: TRBV7-8
cdr3_aa: CASSHQTGGEYTEAFF
cdr3_nt: TGTGCCAGCAGCCACCAGACAGGGGGCGAGTACACTGAAGCTTTCTTT

clone_size: .
d_call: TRBD1
j_call: TRBJ2-7
v_call: TRBV7-9
cdr3_aa: CASSRDRASSYEQYF
cdr3_nt: TGTGCCAGCAGCCGCGACAGGGCTAGCTCCTACGAGCAGTACTTC

clone_size: .
d_call: .
j_call: TRBJ2-7
v_call: TRBV7-6
cdr3_aa: CASSLASGFSYEQYF
cdr3_nt: TGTGCCAGCAGCTTAGCTAGCGGTTTCTCCTACGAGCAGTACTTC

clone_size: .
d_call: .
j_call: TRBJ2-5
v_call: TRBV9
cdr3_aa: CASSVAGAGEEAQYF
cdr3_nt: TGTGCCAGCAGCGTAGCAGGGGCGGGGGAAGAGGCCCAGTACTTC

clone_size: many
d_call: .
j_call: TRBJ1-2
v_call: TRBV25-1
cdr3_aa: CASSKALGYGYTF
cdr3_nt: TGTGCCAGCAGTAAGGCTCTCGGCTATGGCTACACCTTC

clone_size: .
d_call: .
j_call: TRBJ1-2
v_call: TRBV20-1
cdr3_aa: CSVPGHSNYGYAF
cdr3_nt: TGCAGTGTACCGGGCCATTCAAACTATGGCTACGCCTTC

clone_size: few
d_call: .
j_call: TRBJ1-2
v_call: TRBV12-3/TRBV12-4
cdr3_aa: CASSPQANYGYTF
cdr3_nt: TGTGCCAGCAGCCCACAAGCTAACTATGGCTACACCTTC

clone_size: .
d_call: .
j_call: TRBJ1-2
v_call: TRBV20-1
cdr3_aa: CSASRDGYTF
cdr3_nt: TGCAGTGCTAGCAGGGATGGCTACACCTTC

clone_size: many
d_call: .
j_call: TRBJ1-5
v_call: TRBV12-3/TRBV12-4
cdr3_aa: CASSPPGTGNQPQHF
cdr3_nt: TGTGCCAGCAGTCCCCCCGGGACGGGGAATCAGCCCCAGCATTTT

clone_size: .
d_call: TRBD1
j_call: TRBJ2-7
v_call: TRBV12-3/TRBV12-4
cdr3_aa: CAIRDRDSYEQYF
cdr3_nt: TGTGCCATTCGGGACAGGGACTCCTACGAGCAGTACTTC

clone_size: .
d_call: TRBD1
j_call: TRBJ1-2
v_call: TRBV5-5
cdr3_aa: CASSLDRNYGYTF
cdr3_nt: TGCGCCAGCAGCTTGGACAGGAACTATGGCTACACCTTC

clone_size: .
d_call: TRBD2
j_call: TRBJ2-3
v_call: TRBV7-8
cdr3_aa: CASSFRSGLAGDTDTQYF
cdr3_nt: TGTGCCAGCAGCTTTCGTTCGGGACTAGCGGGGGACACAGATACGCAGTATTTT

clone_size: few
d_call: .
j_call: TRBJ2-6
v_call: TRBV2
cdr3_aa: CASTGEAGANVLTF
cdr3_nt: TGTGCCAGCACCGGGGAGGCTGGGGCCAACGTCCTGACTTTC

clone_size: .
d_call: .
j_call: TRBJ1-1
v_call: TRBV20-1
cdr3_aa: CSARRQPKTEAFF
cdr3_nt: TGCAGTGCTAGAAGGCAGCCGAAGACTGAAGCTTTCTTT

clone_size: .
d_call: .
j_call: TRBJ2-3
v_call: TRBV20-1
cdr3_aa: CSARLRGPTDTQYF
cdr3_nt: TGCAGTGCTAGATTGCGGGGTCCCACAGATACGCAGTATTTT

clone_size: many
d_call: .
j_call: TRBJ1-3
v_call: TRBV19
cdr3_aa: CASSILGGDGISGNTIYF
cdr3_nt: TGTGCCAGTAGTATTTTGGGAGGGGACGGCATCTCTGGAAACACCATATATTTT

clone_size: .
d_call: .
j_call: TRBJ1-2
v_call: TRBV6-2/TRBV6-3
cdr3_aa: CASSLTERIGYTF
cdr3_nt: TGTGCCAGCAGCCTGACGGAGAGGATTGGCTACACCTTC

clone_size: .
d_call: .
j_call: TRBJ1-6
v_call: TRBV4-2
cdr3_aa: CASSQPYYNSPLHF
cdr3_nt: TGTGCCAGCAGCCAACCATACTATAATTCACCCCTCCACTTT

clone_size: .
d_call: .
j_call: TRBJ2-7
v_call: TRBV27
cdr3_aa: CASSFQGRSSYEQYF
cdr3_nt: TGTGCCAGCAGTTTTCAAGGAAGGAGCTCCTACGAGCAGTACTTC

clone_size: .
d_call: .
j_call: TRBJ1-5
v_call: TRBV7-3
cdr3_aa: CASSLIGGSARHEHF
cdr3_nt: TGTGCCAGCAGCTTAATCGGCGGAAGCGCGCGGCACGAGCATTTT

clone_size: many
d_call: .
j_call: TRBJ2-7
v_call: TRBV20-1
cdr3_aa: CSATTGMNEQYF
cdr3_nt: TGCAGTGCCACAACAGGGATGAACGAGCAGTACTTC

clone_size: once
d_call: .
j_call: TRBJ1-2
v_call: TRBV12-3/TRBV12-4
cdr3_aa: CASTPDITNYGYTF
cdr3_nt: TGTGCCAGCACCCCGGACATCACTAACTATGGCTACACCTTC

clone_size: .
d_call: TRBD2
j_call: TRBJ2-3
v_call: TRBV11-2
cdr3_aa: CASSLGLAGGSTDTQYF
cdr3_nt: TGTGCCAGCAGCTTGGGACTAGCGGGAGGAAGCACAGATACGCAGTATTTT

clone_size: .
d_call: .
j_call: TRBJ1-6
v_call: TRBV2
cdr3_aa: CASSRVGSVSPLHF
cdr3_nt: TGTGCCAGCAGTAGGGTAGGGTCTGTTTCACCCCTCCACTTT

clone_size: .
d_call: TRBD2
j_call: TRBJ2-1
v_call: TRBV19
cdr3_aa: CASSMFSGNEQFF
cdr3_nt: TGTGCCAGTAGTATGTTTAGCGGGAATGAGCAGTTCTTC

clone_size: once
d_call: .
j_call: TRBJ1-6
v_call: TRBV14
cdr3_aa: CASSRGIPNSPLHF
cdr3_nt: TGTGCCAGCAGCCGAGGCATCCCGAATTCACCCCTCCACTTT

clone_size: .
d_call: .
j_call: TRBJ2-1
v_call: TRBV24-1
cdr3_aa: CATSDYAGSAINEQFF
cdr3_nt: TGTGCCACCAGTGATTATGCGGGTTCGGCGATCAATGAGCAGTTCTTC

clone_size: .
d_call: TRBD1
j_call: TRBJ1-1
v_call: TRBV15
cdr3_aa: CATRTGRQTEAFF
cdr3_nt: TGTGCCACCAGGACAGGGCGCCAGACTGAAGCTTTCTTT

clone_size: .
d_call: .
j_call: TRBJ1-2
v_call: TRBV7-3
cdr3_aa: CASSLGWAGEQANF
cdr3_nt: TGTGCCAGCAGCTTAGGGTGGGCGGGAGAACAGGCCAACTTC

clone_size: .
d_call: .
j_call: TRBJ2-5
v_call: TRBV15
cdr3_aa: CATSRDLGEETQYF
cdr3_nt: TGTGCCACCAGCAGAGATTTGGGGGAAGAGACCCAGTACTTC

clone_size: .
d_call: .
j_call: TRBJ2-2
v_call: TRBV29-1
cdr3_aa: CSVQQANAGELFF
cdr3_nt: TGCAGCGTACAACAAGCGAACGCCGGGGAGCTGTTTTTC

clone_size: .
d_call: .
j_call: TRBJ2-5
v_call: TRBV9
cdr3_aa: CASSQGGTETQYF
cdr3_nt: TGTGCCAGCAGCCAGGGGGGGACAGAGACCCAGTACTTC

clone_size: .
d_call: TRBD1
j_call: TRBJ1-5
v_call: TRBV19
cdr3_aa: CASTRQGMSNQPQHF
cdr3_nt: TGTGCCAGTACCCGACAGGGGATGAGCAATCAGCCCCAGCATTTT

clone_size: few
d_call: TRBD1
j_call: TRBJ2-7
v_call: TRBV20-1
cdr3_aa: CSARGPWDREAQYF
cdr3_nt: TGCAGTGCTAGGGGCCCCTGGGACAGGGAAGCGCAGTACTTC

clone_size: .
d_call: .
j_call: TRBJ2-1
v_call: TRBV29-1
cdr3_aa: CSVDIDEQFF
cdr3_nt: TGCAGCGTTGACATCGATGAGCAGTTCTTC